This T cell receptor (beta chain) was recorded in a study of low-dose radiotherapy and immunotherapy resistance in tumors. Study information: Cohort 2's total reached 13 Gy over 26 weeks, at 1 Gy per fraction every two weeks.

The CDR3 sequence is 17 residues long. Trimming shortened V by 5 bases and J by 6 bases, and 25 bases separated the two germline ends. Germline V gene data show CDR1 as MDHEN and CDR2 as SYDVKM. Primers targeting TRAV and TRBV primed first-strand cDNA, covering alpha and beta chains. Amplification of TCRs used a constant-region primer and V-primer adapter for roughly 20 PCR cycles. Amplification (by in vitro transcription) was performed on isolated mRNA. A single record per CDR3 protein comes from TCRdb applying MiXCR to the reads. The profile shows thousands of distinct CDR3 sequences, 61% of them singletons. This clonotype was seen only a few times. Every donor was treated with nivolumab, ipilimumab, aspirin, low-dose cyclophosphamide and also low-dose radiotherapy. Solid tumors that lacked tumor-infiltrating lymphocytes and were advanced were present in eligible patients.

The chain couples TRBV28 to TRBJ1-2, with TRBD1 as a possible D gene (6 bases). This clonotype was obtained from a human donor with advanced metastatic prostate, ovarian, gallbladder or colorectal cancer (not recorded which). This table probably holds off-target reads from a library built for another chain. The CDR3, as DNA: TGTGCCAGCAGTGGCTGGGGGGGCGGAAAGACTTTGGATGGCTACACCTTC. This gives the protein CASSGWGGGKTLDGYTF.